The rows below give T cell receptor beta chains drawn from one sample of a study of blood T cells in healthy people across ages. TCRdb used MiXCR to reprocess the 5' RACE reads, holding one entry per CDR3 protein. The repertoire consists of about 600,000 distinct CDR3 sequences, with about 45% occurring once and the leading ten covering around 23%. Sequencing was carried out using blood. The receptors were gathered from a man older than 75 in good health. Each CDR3 is given with its conserved first and last residue. Fields, in order: V gene, CDR3 length, clone size, J gene, D gene, CDR3 DNA, CDR3 protein. D genes are given only for firm matches. Part of the rows lack a size; the others show once, few, many or a class for expanded clones.

v_call: TRBV4-3
cdr3_length: 16
clone_size: few
j_call: TRBJ2-3
d_call: TRBD1
cdr3_nt: TGCGCCAGCAGCTTACAATGGACAGGTAGTCAGGATACGCAGTATTTT
cdr3_aa: CASSLQWTGSQDTQYF

v_call: TRBV12-3/TRBV12-4
cdr3_length: 15
clone_size: .
j_call: TRBJ2-5
d_call: .
cdr3_nt: TGTGCCAGCAATCGCGGGGCTAGCGTGTTCAATGAGCAGTACTTC
cdr3_aa: CASNRGASVFNEQYF

v_call: TRBV20-1
cdr3_length: 13
clone_size: .
j_call: TRBJ2-7
d_call: .
cdr3_nt: TGCAGTGCTAGAGGGGACGTCGGGAACGAGCAGTACTTC
cdr3_aa: CSARGDVGNEQYF

v_call: TRBV7-9
cdr3_length: 11
clone_size: .
j_call: TRBJ2-1
d_call: .
cdr3_nt: TGTGCCACCTCAGTGGGGAATGAGCAGTTCTTC
cdr3_aa: CATSVGNEQFF

v_call: TRBV24-1
cdr3_length: 13
clone_size: few
j_call: TRBJ2-3
d_call: .
cdr3_nt: TGTGCCACCAGTGCCCGGGCTGTAGATACGCAGTATTTT
cdr3_aa: CATSARAVDTQYF

v_call: TRBV18
cdr3_length: 15
clone_size: many
j_call: TRBJ2-1
d_call: TRBD1
cdr3_nt: TGTGCCAGCTCGCCGACAGGGTCCTCCTACAATGAGCAGTTCTTC
cdr3_aa: CASSPTGSSYNEQFF

v_call: TRBV9
cdr3_length: 16
clone_size: few
j_call: TRBJ2-5
d_call: TRBD1
cdr3_nt: TGTGCCAGCAGCGTACCAGAGACAGGGGGTATGGAGACCCAGTACTTC
cdr3_aa: CASSVPETGGMETQYF

v_call: TRBV20-1
cdr3_length: 14
clone_size: .
j_call: TRBJ1-2
d_call: .
cdr3_nt: TGCAGTGCTAGGCCCTCGGGCAGTAACTATGGCTACACCTTC
cdr3_aa: CSARPSGSNYGYTF

v_call: TRBV12-3/TRBV12-4
cdr3_length: 15
clone_size: .
j_call: TRBJ2-3
d_call: .
cdr3_nt: TGTGCCAGCAGTTTAGGACGGGACAGCACAGATACGCAGTATTTT
cdr3_aa: CASSLGRDSTDTQYF

v_call: TRBV7-8
cdr3_length: 18
clone_size: .
j_call: TRBJ2-4
d_call: .
cdr3_nt: TGTGCCAGCAGCCTCATCTTTAGGGCGGATGGGGCCAAAAACATTCAGTACTTC
cdr3_aa: CASSLIFRADGAKNIQYF

v_call: TRBV7-2
cdr3_length: 16
clone_size: .
j_call: TRBJ1-2
d_call: TRBD1
cdr3_nt: TGTGCCAGCAGCTTACTCGGGACAGGGGGCCTTTATGGCTACACCTTC
cdr3_aa: CASSLLGTGGLYGYTF

v_call: TRBV6-6
cdr3_length: 16
clone_size: many
j_call: TRBJ2-3
d_call: .
cdr3_nt: TGTGCCAGCAGCTTCCTTGGGCGGCCCGAGGGAGATACGCAGTATTTT
cdr3_aa: CASSFLGRPEGDTQYF

v_call: TRBV29-1
cdr3_length: 15
clone_size: few
j_call: TRBJ2-3
d_call: .
cdr3_nt: TGCAGCGTTGGGGGCCGCAGGGTGGGCACAGATACGCAGTATTTT
cdr3_aa: CSVGGRRVGTDTQYF

v_call: TRBV24-1
cdr3_length: 14
clone_size: many
j_call: TRBJ2-7
d_call: .
cdr3_nt: TGTGCCACCAGTGATGGGGGGCGCGTCTACGAGCAGTACTTC
cdr3_aa: CATSDGGRVYEQYF

v_call: TRBV20-1
cdr3_length: 14
clone_size: few
j_call: TRBJ2-7
d_call: TRBD2
cdr3_nt: TGCAGTGCAACCGGGACTACCTTTTCCTACGAGCAGTACTTC
cdr3_aa: CSATGTTFSYEQYF

v_call: TRBV11-3
cdr3_length: 13
clone_size: few
j_call: TRBJ2-7
d_call: .
cdr3_nt: TGTGCCAGCAGCTTCAGGGAGTCGAGCGAGCAGTACTTC
cdr3_aa: CASSFRESSEQYF

v_call: TRBV6-2/TRBV6-3
cdr3_length: 14
clone_size: .
j_call: TRBJ2-7
d_call: .
cdr3_nt: TGTGCCAGCAGTGTCGGACTATCTACCTACGAGCAGTACTTC
cdr3_aa: CASSVGLSTYEQYF

v_call: TRBV12-3/TRBV12-4
cdr3_length: 13
clone_size: few
j_call: TRBJ2-7
d_call: TRBD1
cdr3_nt: TGTGCCAGCAGTTCCTTGGACAGGGGCGAGCAGTACTTC
cdr3_aa: CASSSLDRGEQYF

v_call: TRBV20-1
cdr3_length: 18
clone_size: .
j_call: TRBJ1-6
d_call: .
cdr3_nt: TGCAGTGCTAGAGATCTTTATGAGGGGAGCTCCTATAATTCACCCCTCCACTTT
cdr3_aa: CSARDLYEGSSYNSPLHF

v_call: TRBV20-1
cdr3_length: 16
clone_size: .
j_call: TRBJ1-2
d_call: .
cdr3_nt: TGCAGTGCTAGGCCGGGTTGGGGATCCCCTAACTATGGCTACACCTTC
cdr3_aa: CSARPGWGSPNYGYTF

v_call: TRBV19
cdr3_length: 14
clone_size: once
j_call: TRBJ2-5
d_call: TRBD2
cdr3_nt: TGTGCCAGTAGTATCGGACTAGCAGGGGAGACCCAGTACTTC
cdr3_aa: CASSIGLAGETQYF

v_call: TRBV6-5
cdr3_length: 12
clone_size: many
j_call: TRBJ2-3
d_call: .
cdr3_nt: TGTGCCAGCAGTTACGACCCAGATACGCAGTATTTT
cdr3_aa: CASSYDPDTQYF

v_call: TRBV5-5
cdr3_length: 19
clone_size: .
j_call: TRBJ2-6
d_call: .
cdr3_nt: TGTGCCAGCAGCTTATTTGGAAACTGGAGATCCTCTGGGGCCAACGTCCTGACTTTC
cdr3_aa: CASSLFGNWRSSGANVLTF

v_call: TRBV11-3
cdr3_length: 15
clone_size: few
j_call: TRBJ2-1
d_call: .
cdr3_nt: TGTGCCAGCAGCTTAGATACCGGGCCCTACAATGAGCAGTTCTTC
cdr3_aa: CASSLDTGPYNEQFF

v_call: TRBV7-2
cdr3_length: 15
clone_size: .
j_call: TRBJ2-1
d_call: TRBD2
cdr3_nt: TGTGCCAGCAGCCTTGCCGGGACTAGCGCCAATGAGCAGTTCTTC
cdr3_aa: CASSLAGTSANEQFF

v_call: TRBV12-3/TRBV12-4
cdr3_length: 15
clone_size: .
j_call: TRBJ2-7
d_call: TRBD2
cdr3_nt: TGTGCCAGCAGTTTGGGAACTAGCGGGTACTACGAGCAGTACTTC
cdr3_aa: CASSLGTSGYYEQYF

v_call: TRBV6-5
cdr3_length: 13
clone_size: many
j_call: TRBJ2-7
d_call: .
cdr3_nt: TGTGCCGTATCCCCGGACAGATCGTACGAGCAGTACTTC
cdr3_aa: CAVSPDRSYEQYF

v_call: TRBV10-3
cdr3_length: 14
clone_size: few
j_call: TRBJ2-3
d_call: .
cdr3_nt: TGTGCCATCAGCCCATCCGGCCAGCGGGATACGCAGTATTTT
cdr3_aa: CAISPSGQRDTQYF

v_call: TRBV6-5
cdr3_length: 15
clone_size: many
j_call: TRBJ2-5
d_call: TRBD2
cdr3_nt: TGTGCCAGCAGGCCACTAGCGGGAGAATCAGAGACCCAGTACTTC
cdr3_aa: CASRPLAGESETQYF

v_call: TRBV9
cdr3_length: 14
clone_size: .
j_call: TRBJ2-7
d_call: TRBD1
cdr3_nt: TGTGCCAGCAGCTTTGGACAGGGACTCTACGAGCAGTACTTC
cdr3_aa: CASSFGQGLYEQYF

v_call: TRBV2
cdr3_length: 11
clone_size: .
j_call: TRBJ1-1
d_call: .
cdr3_nt: TGTGCCAGCAGTTTTGACTTCGGGGCTTTCTTT
cdr3_aa: CASSFDFGAFF

v_call: TRBV20-1
cdr3_length: 13
clone_size: .
j_call: TRBJ2-5
d_call: TRBD2
cdr3_nt: TGCAGTGCCAGGCGACTAGCTGTCGAGACCCAGTACTTC
cdr3_aa: CSARRLAVETQYF